The 24 T cell receptor beta chains in this list originate from one sample, sequenced in a study of blood T cell repertoires in COVID-19 (dated by TCRdb to about 2020). Library construction relied on the immunoSEQ multiplex PCR assay. TCRdb re-hosts the immuneACCESS table, in-frame sequences only. Its copies lack some clones; in the studies checked, an unresolved V gene accounts for under half of them, and the cause for the rest is not known. The sample contains about 68,000 clones, more than 70% of them found a single time. Together, the top ten hold over 4% of the sample. The sample taken for sequencing was peripheral blood. These receptors all stem from a man aged 50 to 59 with acute or convalescent COVID-19.

This clone has more than one count but fewer than ten. V is TRBV4-1 and J is TRBJ1-4, with a weak D call TRBD1 (6 bases). CDR1 and CDR2 (germline): MGHRA, YSYEKL. The CDR3 length is 19 residues. Trimming cost V 3 bases and J 0 bases, with 20 bases left between them. The CDR3 reads CASSQGIRGGRATNEKLFF. The CDR3 DNA is TGCGCCAGCAGCCAGGGTATCAGGGGTGGGAGGGCAACTAATGAAAAACTGTTTTTT.

The gene calls are TRBV14 and TRBJ2-4; 7 bases match TRBD2. This CDR3 has 14 residues. Trimming took 6 bases from V and 7 from J; bases not matched to a gene: 9. CDR1 SGHDN and CDR2 FVKESK come from the germline V gene. CDR3 loop: CASSFAGAYNIQYF. The CDR3 DNA sequence: TGTGCCAGCAGTTTTGCGGGAGCATATAACATTCAGTACTTC.

The CDR3 here is CASSFPSDTQYF. The CDR3 nucleotides are TGTGCCAGCAGCTTCCCCTCAGATACGCAGTATTTT. The J gene is TRBJ2-3, the V gene TRBV7-9; D gene ambiguous. The CDR3 contains 12 residues. Germline-derived CDR1 and CDR2 are SEHNR and FQNEAQ (reference sequence). The V gene lost 3 bases and the J gene lost 4 bases, with 5 bases spanning the gap.

The gene calls are TRBV6-5 and TRBJ2-3; no reliable D call. Trimming pared 4 bases from V and 14 bases from J, leaving 25 bases between. The length of the CDR3 is 15 residues. Looked up from germline, CDR1 is MNHEY and CDR2 is SVGAGI. The CDR3 bases are TGTGCCAGCAGTTCTGACTTCGGTCACGCCGCAACGGGGTATTTT. Translating gives CASSSDFGHAATGYF.

The chain's CDR3 is CASSIWTGMSGNQPQHF. CDR3 in DNA: TGTGCCAGCAGCATCTGGACAGGGATGAGTGGCAATCAGCCCCAGCATTTT. The V gene is TRBV5-5, the J gene TRBJ1-5, with 8 bases lining up with TRBD1. V lost 4 bases to trimming and J lost 2 bases; unmatched junction nucleotides: 11. In germline, CDR1 is SGHKS, CDR2 YYEKEE (reference sequence). The CDR3 length is 17 residues.

This sequence joins TRBV4-1 and TRBJ2-7, with a weak D call TRBD1 (5 bases). The ends were cut back, 5 bases at V and 2 bases at J, with 10 bases in the middle. Germline V gene lookup returns CDR1 MGHRA and CDR2 YSYEKL. The CDR3 has 13 amino acids. This CDR3 reads CASSSRVTYEQYF. CDR3 DNA sequence: TGCGCCAGCAGCTCCAGGGTAACCTACGAGCAGTACTTC.

V gene TRBV3-1 (or the pseudogene TRBV3-2) combines with J gene TRBJ1-2, with 10 bases that match TRBD1. The V and J ends lost 1 base and 6 bases, in that order; junction bases with no gene match: 2. CDR3 length equals 14 residues. Germline CDR1 reads LGHDT; CDR2 reads YNNKEL (reference sequence). The CDR3 region has the DNA TGTGCCAGCAGCCAAGTAGGGACAGGGGATGGCTACACCTTC. This translates into CASSQVGTGDGYTF.

This clone appeared a single time. The chain couples TRBV6-5 to TRBJ1-2; the match to TRBD1 covers 8 bases. This CDR3 is built from 13 residues. From germline, CDR1 is MNHEY and CDR2 SVGAGI. V was pared by 4 bases and J by 7 bases, with 5 bases of the junction left unmatched. As DNA, the CDR3 is TGTGCCAGCAGTTCAGGACAGGGAGGTGGCTACACCTTC. As protein: CASSSGQGGGYTF.

CDR3 amino acids: CASSRSGRSHYEQYF. The CDR3, as DNA: TGTGCCAGCAGCCGTAGCGGGAGGTCGCACTACGAGCAGTACTTC. V gene TRBV5-6 combines with J gene TRBJ2-7; 10 bases are a match to TRBD2. The CDR3 is 15 residues long. V lost 4 bases, J lost 3 bases, and 7 bases stayed unmatched. The germline V gene has CDR1 SGHDT and CDR2 YYEEEE. Using reference TRBV5-6 and TRBJ2-7 for the parts outside the CDR3, the full variable domain is DAGVTQSPTHLIKTRGQQVTLRCSPKSGHDTVSWYQQALGQGPQFIFQYYEEEERQRGNFPDRFSGHQFPNYSSELNVNALLLGDSALYLCASSRSGRSHYEQYFGPGTRLTVT.

The genes are TRBV6-1 and TRBJ1-2; a possible D gene is TRBD1 (5 bases). The CDR3 consists of 14 residues. The V end was cut by 2 bases, the J end by 4 bases, with 11 bases between. Germline CDR1 MNHNS, CDR2 SASEGT. CDR3 coding DNA: TGTGCCAGCAGTGAAAGGGGACTCGTCTATGGCTACACCTTC. It specifies CASSERGLVYGYTF.

This rearrangement joins TRBV7-6 to TRBJ2-3, with TRBD2 as a possible D gene (6 bases). The CDR3 covers 15 residues. Trimming took 5 bases from V and 3 from J, leaving 15 bases between them. The V gene's germline CDR1 is SGHVS and CDR2 FNYEAQ. Written as DNA, the CDR3 is TGTGCCAGCAGCCCCAGCGGGTGGAGTACAGATACGCAGTATTTT. Its protein is CASSPSGWSTDTQYF. The full variable domain, completed using reference TRBV7-6 and TRBJ2-3, is GAGVSQSPRYKVTKRGQDVALRCDPISGHVSLYWYRQALGQGPEFLTYFNYEAQQDKSGLPNDRFSAERPEGSISTLTIQRTEQRDSAMYRCASSPSGWSTDTQYFGPGTRLTVL.

The rearrangement links TRBV27 to TRBJ1-1; a weak D match, TRBD1 (6 bases). Germline V gene lookup returns CDR1 MNHEY and CDR2 SMNVEV (reference sequence). V lost 5 bases to trimming and J lost 4 bases, with 11 bases between them. CDR3 length: 13 residues. The DNA of the CDR3 is TGTGCCAGCAGTCTACAGGGAAGCACTGAAGCTTTCTTT. Its translation: CASSLQGSTEAFF.

V and J are TRBV2 and TRBJ1-4; TRBD1 matches 9 bases. The V gene's germline CDR1 is SNHLY and CDR2 FYNNEI. Losses at the gene ends were 4 bases for V and 8 bases for J; bases not matched to a gene: 5. The CDR3 has 14 amino acids. CDR3 DNA: TGTGCCAGCAGTGCCGGACAGGGGAAGGAAAAACTGTTTTTT. The encoded protein is CASSAGQGKEKLFF. Complete variable domain (other parts from reference TRBV2 and TRBJ1-4): EPEVTQTPSHQVTQMGQEVILRCVPISNHLYFYWYRQILGQKVEFLVSFYNNEISEKSEIFDDQFSVERPDGSNFTLKIRSTKLEDSAMYFCASSAGQGKEKLFFGSGTQLSVL.

The rearrangement uses TRBV13 and TRBJ1-3, with D tentatively TRBD1 (6 bases). The CDR3 runs to 14 residues. Trimming left V 7 bases short and J 3 bases short, with 13 bases between. Germline V lookup: CDR1 PRHDT, CDR2 FYEKMQ (reference sequence). CDR3 coding DNA: TGTGCCAGCACCCAGGGGAACTTTGGAAACACCATATATTTT. This translates into CASTQGNFGNTIYF.

Only one count was recorded for this clone. The gene calls are TRBV7-3 and TRBJ1-6; 9 bases line up with TRBD1. Trimming removed 4 bases from V and 8 bases from J; junction bases left unmatched: 6. Germline-derived CDR1 and CDR2 are SGHTA and FQGTGA. The CDR3 runs to 15 residues. Here the CDR3 DNA reads TGTGCCAGCAGCTCTGGACAGGGGCGGTATTCACCCCTCCACTTT. It is translated as CASSSGQGRYSPLHF. The full variable domain, in which reference TRBV7-3 and TRBJ1-6 provide the parts outside the CDR3, is GAGVSQTPSNKVTEKGKYVELRCDPISGHTALYWYRQSLGQGPEFLIYFQGTGAADDSGLPNDRFFAVRPEGSVSTLKIQRTERGDSAVYLCASSSGQGRYSPLHFGNGTRLTVT.

This clone was seen once. The CDR3 sequence: CASSLPTPTGGAFF. In DNA form, the CDR3 reads TGTGCCAGCAGTCTTCCGACTCCCACCGGGGGAGCTTTCTTT. V usage is TRBV7-9 and J usage is TRBJ1-1; D might be TRBD1 (5 bases). V was clipped by 6 bases and J by 10 bases, with 21 bases between them. From germline, CDR1 is SEHNR and CDR2 FQNEAQ (reference sequence). The CDR3 length is 14 residues.

V and J are TRBV4-2 and TRBJ2-3, with D unresolved. The CDR3 has 13 residues. V was trimmed by 3 bases and J by 2 bases, leaving 6 bases between them. CDR1 is LGHNA and CDR2 is YNFKEQ in the germline V gene. The CDR3 protein is CASSHPSTDTQYF. CDR3 nucleotides: TGTGCCAGCAGCCACCCCTCCACAGATACGCAGTATTTT.

This clone has more than one count but fewer than ten. The rearrangement links TRBV30 to TRBJ2-7, with D possibly being TRBD1 (5 bases). The CDR3 runs to 12 residues. Trimming removed 2 bases from V and 6 bases from J, with 11 bases in between. Germline-derived CDR1 and CDR2 are GTSNPN and SVGIG (reference sequence). CDR3 sequence: CAWSLGRSEQYF. The CDR3 DNA sequence: TGTGCCTGGAGTCTGGGGCGGTCCGAGCAGTACTTC.

The chain recombines TRBV28 with TRBJ1-4, with 7 nucleotides matching TRBD1. The CDR3 contains 15 residues. CDR1 and CDR2 from the germline V gene are MDHEN and SYDVKM. Losses at the gene ends were 5 bases for V and 7 bases for J; bases not matched to a gene: 10. This CDR3 reads CASSGTVEFGEKLFF. In DNA, the CDR3 is TGTGCCAGCAGTGGGACAGTCGAATTCGGTGAAAAACTGTTTTTT.

The DNA of the CDR3 is TGTGCCAGTAGTATCTGGACTAGTAGTGGCAATGAGCAGTTCTTC. Protein sequence: CASSIWTSSGNEQFF. This rearrangement joins TRBV19 to TRBJ2-1, with 7 bases identical to TRBD2. After removal of 3 bases from V and 6 bases from J, the junction contained 8 bases not matched to a gene. Germline CDR1 and CDR2: LNHDA and SQIVND (reference sequence). This CDR3 has 15 residues.

The chain couples TRBV27 to TRBJ2-2, with TRBD2 matching over 8 bases. Germline CDR1 MNHEY, CDR2 SMNVEV (reference sequence). This CDR3 is 16 amino acids long. Trimming removed 5 bases from V and 5 bases from J; junction bases left unmatched: 10. The CDR3 protein is CASSLPRLAGTGELFF. In nucleotides, the CDR3 is TGTGCCAGCAGTCTTCCTCGATTAGCGGGGACCGGGGAGCTGTTTTTT.

The V and J genes are TRBV30 and TRBJ2-7; D perhaps matches TRBD1 (6 bases). The CDR3 consists of 15 residues. Trimming cost V 1 base and J 4 bases, with 17 bases left between them. The germline V gene encodes CDR1 GTSNPN and CDR2 SVGIG (reference sequence). The CDR3 loop reads CAWSGQNTGFYEQYF. In DNA, the CDR3 is TGTGCCTGGAGTGGCCAAAACACAGGGTTTTACGAGCAGTACTTC.

The CDR3 protein is CASSFGTGPSGNTIYF. The CDR3 DNA follows: TGTGCCAGCAGCTTCGGGACAGGGCCCTCTGGAAACACCATATATTTT. V and J are TRBV5-6 and TRBJ1-3, with 9 bases aligning to TRBD1. CDR3 length: 16 amino acids. The J segment lost 0 bases and the V segment lost 2 bases, leaving 3 bases of the junction unmatched. Looked up from germline, CDR1 is SGHDT and CDR2 is YYEEEE.

The V and J genes are TRBV19 and TRBJ1-1; D not resolved. Germline-derived CDR1 and CDR2 are LNHDA and SQIVND (reference sequence). CDR3 length equals 11 residues. The CDR3 DNA sequence: TGTGAGGCCAGGAAGAACACTGAAGCTTTCTTT. The encoded protein is CEARKNTEAFF. Full variable domain (missing parts from reference TRBV19 and TRBJ1-1): DGGITQSPKYLFRKEGQNVTLSCEQNLNHDAMYWYRQDPGQGLRLIYYSQIVNDFQKGDIAEGYSVSREKKESFPLTVTSAQKNPTAFYLCEARKNTEAFFGQGTRLTVV.